One and the same sample provided the 32 T cell receptor beta chains below, sequenced in a study of T-cell reconstitution after alpha-beta-depleted transplantation in children. Preparing the TCRbeta library involved the use of unique molecular identifiers. TCRdb redid the calling of the PCR reads with MiXCR, one entry per CDR3 protein. The sample lists around 450,000 distinct CDR3 sequences; roughly 15% were seen once. The specimen comprised PBMCs, mostly from graft donor cells, sampled 360 days after TCRalphabeta/CD19-depleted stem cell transplant. These receptors originate from a boy under three years old who had a stem cell transplant for Wiskott-Aldrich syndrome, so the T cells may come from the graft donor.

This clonotype showed up just a few times. V gene TRBV12-3 or TRBV12-4 combines with J gene TRBJ2-7; D not certain. Between the trimmed V and J ends, which lost 6 bases and 2 bases, there was a span of 17 bases. The CDR3 covers 15 residues. The CDR3, as DNA: TGTGCCAGCAGCCCTAGGAGCTCTTTCCCCTACGAGCAGTACTTC. Amino acid sequence: CASSPRSSFPYEQYF.

The table lists this clonotype with a few counts. The rearrangement links TRBV12-3 or TRBV12-4 to TRBJ2-3; no reliable D call. V was clipped by 4 bases and J by 4 bases, with 3 bases between them. This CDR3 is 11 amino acids long. The CDR3 coding sequence is TGTGCCAGCAGTTGGTCAGATACGCAGTATTTT. It yields the protein CASSWSDTQYF.

This clonotype was observed a few times. V usage is TRBV28 and J usage is TRBJ1-2; 8 nucleotides agree with TRBD1. With 5 bases clipped from V and 8 bases from J, the junction kept 7 bases outside the gene matches. Germline-derived CDR1 and CDR2 are MDHEN and SYDVKM. This CDR3 has 13 residues. The CDR3 DNA sequence: TGTGCCAGCAGTGTACAGGGGGTGGGAGGCTACACCTTC. Amino acids: CASSVQGVGGYTF.

This clonotype was seen just once. One end of the junction varies from germline; a read error may be responsible. The V gene is TRBV24-1, the J gene TRBJ2-3; 10 nucleotides align to TRBD2. The CDR3 loop spans 18 amino acids. CDR1 and CDR2 from the germline V gene are KGHDR and SFDVKD. The CDR3 loop reads CASSELPPTSGLQGKQYF. Here the CDR3 DNA reads TGTGCCAGCAGTGAGCTGCCCCCGACTAGCGGGCTTCAAGGGAAGCAGTATTTT.

The CDR3 here is CSAVLTGNTIYF. Written as DNA, the CDR3 is TGCAGTGCCGTTTTAACTGGAAACACCATATATTTT. The chain couples TRBV20-1 to TRBJ1-3, with no clear D. Germline V gene sequence: CDR1 DFQATT, CDR2 SNEGSKA (reference sequence). There are 12 residues in the CDR3. Trimming left V 6 bases short and J 2 bases short, with 8 bases between.

This clonotype has just a few counts. The V call is TRBV11-2, the J call TRBJ2-7, with 11 bases that match TRBD2. Germline assignment: CDR1 SGHAT and CDR2 FQNNGV. The CDR3 is 15 amino acids. The ends lost 5 bases at V and 4 bases at J; junction bases unmatched: 7. CDR3 DNA: TGTGCCAGCAGCCCTATAGCGGGAGGGCCATACGAGCAGTACTTC. This gives the protein CASSPIAGGPYEQYF.

This chain connects TRBV7-9 to TRBJ2-1, with D tentatively TRBD1 (5 bases). Looked up from germline, CDR1 is SEHNR and CDR2 is FQNEAQ (reference sequence). V lost 1 base and J lost 0, with 7 bases in between. The CDR3 sequence is 15 residues long. The CDR3 sequence: CASSLGTYSYNEQFF. For the CDR3, the DNA is TGTGCCAGCAGCTTAGGGACATACTCCTACAATGAGCAGTTCTTC. The variable domain in full, completed from reference TRBV7-9 and TRBJ2-1, reads DTGVSQNPRHKITKRGQNVTFRCDPISEHNRLYWYRQTLGQGPEFLTYFQNEAQLEKSRLLSDRFSAERPKGSFSTLEIQRTEQGDSAMYLCASSLGTYSYNEQFFGPGTRLTVL.

This clonotype was detected many times. The chain uses TRBV12-3 or TRBV12-4 and TRBJ1-6, with D perhaps TRBD1 (5 bases). There are 14 residues in the CDR3. Trimming removed 6 bases from V and 9 bases from J, with 15 bases in between. CDR3 protein: CASSPRGGSSPLHF. The CDR3 nucleotides are TGTGCCAGCAGCCCGAGGGGAGGCAGTTCACCCCTCCACTTT.

In this sample, this clonotype turned up many times. CDR3 amino acids: CSVESGIEQFF. In nucleotides, the CDR3 is TGCAGCGTTGAAAGCGGAATTGAGCAGTTCTTC. The J gene is TRBJ2-1, the V gene TRBV29-1, with D possibly TRBD2 on 5 matching bases. Deletions cut 2 bases from V and 9 bases from J, with 8 bases between. This CDR3 comprises 11 residues. Germline loops: CDR1 SQVTM, CDR2 ANQGSEA.

This clonotype was seen more than once but under ten times. The chain couples TRBV7-9 to TRBJ2-1; D is perhaps TRBD1 (6 bases). The CDR3 runs to 15 residues. CDR1 and CDR2 (germline): SEHNR, FQNEAQ (reference sequence). Deletions cut 4 bases from V and 2 bases from J, with 12 bases between. The CDR3 DNA reads TGTGCCAGCAGCTCCCCGGACAGAACCTACAATGAGCAGTTCTTC. Translated, it gives CASSSPDRTYNEQFF.

This clonotype was recorded at least ten times. The gene calls are TRBV15 and TRBJ2-2; possibly TRBD2 for D (5 bases). The CDR3 is made up of 15 amino acids. CDR1 and CDR2 from the germline V gene are LNHNV and YYDKDF (reference sequence). Between the trimmed V and J ends, which lost 0 bases and 5 bases, there was a span of 10 bases. In DNA form, the CDR3 reads TGTGCCACCAGCAGAGACTGGAGCGGAACCGGGGAGCTGTTTTTT. Translation gives CATSRDWSGTGELFF.

The CDR3 sequence is CASSYSDVGSYEQYF. CDR3 coding DNA: TGTGCCAGCAGTTACTCTGACGTTGGCTCCTACGAGCAGTACTTC. The gene calls are TRBV6-5 and TRBJ2-7; D gene unclear. Per germline, CDR1 MNHEY and CDR2 SVGAGI. The CDR3 length is 15 residues. The V end was cut by 0 bases, the J end by 0 bases, with 9 bases between.

The chain has TRBV30 and TRBJ2-1; TRBD1 agrees at 7 bases. V lost 4 bases to trimming and J lost 4 bases; unmatched junction nucleotides: 13. Germline lookup yields CDR1 GTSNPN and CDR2 SVGIG (reference sequence). The CDR3 loop spans 16 amino acids. This CDR3 is CAWIKRGQGLYNEQFF. DNA for the CDR3: TGTGCCTGGATCAAAAGGGGGCAGGGGCTTTACAATGAGCAGTTCTTC.

This clonotype has only a few counts. J is TRBJ2-3 and V is TRBV12-5; TRBD2 aligns across 10 bases. Trimming cost V 0 bases and J 3 bases; bases outside gene matches: 6. This CDR3 has 17 amino acids. The germline CDR1 and CDR2 sequences are LGHNT and FRNRAP. Here the CDR3 reads CASGLVVAGGLTDTQYF. CDR3 coding DNA: TGTGCTAGTGGTTTGGTGGTAGCGGGGGGCCTTACAGATACGCAGTATTTT.

This clonotype was seen a handful of times. This chain joins TRBV5-1 and TRBJ1-1; no firm D call. This CDR3 comprises 15 residues. Trimming pared 0 bases from V and 1 base from J, leaving 10 bases between. Germline-derived CDR1 and CDR2 are SGHRS and YFSETQ. This CDR3 reads CASSLGWAGNTEAFF. In DNA form, the CDR3 reads TGCGCCAGCAGCTTGGGGTGGGCGGGGAACACTGAAGCTTTCTTT.

At least ten counts were recorded for this clonotype. This sequence joins TRBV20-1 and TRBJ1-4; tentatively, D is TRBD1 (5 bases). Germline V gene sequence: CDR1 DFQATT, CDR2 SNEGSKA (reference sequence). The V end was cut by 5 bases, the J end by 7 bases, with 17 bases between. The CDR3 loop spans 14 amino acids. Here the CDR3 DNA reads TGCAGTGCTCCCCAGGTGGGGGTGGGTGAAAAACTGTTTTTT. Translating it yields CSAPQVGVGEKLFF.

The chain has TRBV5-1 and TRBJ2-1, with 7 bases aligning to TRBD2. CDR1 is SGHRS, CDR2 YFSETQ, per germline. After removal of 4 bases from V and 8 bases from J, the junction contained 9 bases not matched to a gene. CDR3 length: 14 amino acids. The CDR3 spells CASSLGGSVDEQFF. CDR3 bases: TGCGCCAGCAGCCTCGGGGGGAGCGTCGATGAGCAGTTCTTC.

The chain combines TRBV7-9 with TRBJ2-1; 13 nucleotides line up with TRBD2. V lost 5 bases to trimming and J lost 6 bases; unmatched junction nucleotides: 10. The CDR3 loop spans 17 amino acids. Per the germline V gene, CDR1 is SEHNR and CDR2 is FQNEAQ (reference sequence). The CDR3 coding sequence is TGTGCCAGCAGCATAAGGACTAGCGGGAGCTTATCCAATGAGCAGTTCTTC. This gives the protein CASSIRTSGSLSNEQFF.

J is TRBJ2-7 and V is TRBV2, with 9 nucleotides matching TRBD1. Per germline, CDR1 SNHLY and CDR2 FYNNEI. V shed 4 bases, J shed 3 bases, and the junction held 7 bases outside the gene matches. CDR3 length: 15 residues. The CDR3 spells CASSGLGQGHYEQYF. CDR3 DNA sequence: TGTGCCAGCAGTGGACTAGGACAGGGGCACTACGAGCAGTACTTC.

This clonotype was counted between two and nine times. The chain links TRBV27 to TRBJ2-4, with 7 bases matching TRBD1. Per germline, CDR1 MNHEY and CDR2 SMNVEV (reference sequence). The CDR3 loop spans 14 amino acids. Unmatched junction bases numbered 8, after V lost 6 bases and J lost 6 bases. CDR3 DNA sequence: TGTGCCAGCAGCCCCAGACAGGGAAGAAACATTCAGTACTTC. This encodes CASSPRQGRNIQYF.

The V and J genes are TRBV11-3 and TRBJ2-7, with 8 bases fitting TRBD1. Germline trimming cut 1 base from V and 4 bases from J; bases unmatched to any gene: 6. The length of the CDR3 is 15 residues. Looked up from germline, CDR1 is SGHNT and CDR2 is YENEEA. CDR3 amino acids: CASSLAAGGAYEQYF. The CDR3 DNA sequence: TGTGCCAGCAGCTTAGCGGCAGGGGGCGCATACGAGCAGTACTTC.

The rearrangement uses TRBV10-3 and TRBJ2-3; 11 positions match TRBD2. Germline CDR1 ENHRY, CDR2 SYGVKD. This CDR3 comprises 18 residues. With V trimmed by 4 bases and J by 6 bases, 15 bases remained unmatched. The CDR3 nucleotides are TGTGCCATCAGTGCCGGGACTAGCGGCCTGCTTATTGGTGATACGCAGTATTTT. Amino acids: CAISAGTSGLLIGDTQYF.

This clonotype appeared a few times. The rearrangement uses TRBV5-5 and TRBJ2-1; 10 nucleotides agree with TRBD2. Germline CDR1 and CDR2: SGHKS and YYEKEE (reference sequence). This CDR3 has 16 amino acids. With 1 base clipped from V and 4 bases from J, the junction kept 5 bases outside the gene matches. In DNA, the CDR3 is TGTGCCAGCAGCTTGTCCCCTAGCGGGGGTTACAATGAGCAGTTCTTC. It encodes CASSLSPSGGYNEQFF.

The V call is TRBV6-5, the J call TRBJ1-2, with a weak D call TRBD1 (5 bases). The CDR3 totals 13 residues. CDR1 and CDR2 from the germline V gene are MNHEY and SVGAGI. Trimming shortened V by 2 bases and J by 7 bases, and 11 bases separated the two germline ends. The CDR3 reads CASSYRGPFGYTF. The CDR3 bases are TGTGCCAGCAGTTACCGGGGACCTTTTGGCTACACCTTC.

The chain joins TRBV14 to TRBJ1-2; D is unresolved. Trimming stripped 4 bases from V and 4 bases from J, with 16 bases between. CDR1 and CDR2 from the germline V gene are SGHDN and FVKESK. The CDR3 extends over 15 amino acids. This chain's CDR3 is CASSPRWASAYGYTF. For the CDR3, the DNA is TGTGCCAGCAGCCCCCGATGGGCATCGGCCTATGGCTACACCTTC. The complete variable domain, with remaining parts taken from reference TRBV14 and TRBJ1-2, reads EAGVTQFPSHSVIEKGQTVTLRCDPISGHDNLYWYRRVMGKEIKFLLHFVKESKQDESGMPNNRFLAERTGGTYSTLKVQPAELEDSGVYFCASSPRWASAYGYTFGSGTRLTVV.

V and J are TRBV12-3 or TRBV12-4 and TRBJ2-2, with a tentative D call TRBD2 (5 bases). Trimming pared 6 bases from V and 1 base from J, leaving 6 bases between. The CDR3 is 13 residues long. CDR3 region: CASRRENTGELFF. For the CDR3, the DNA is TGTGCCAGCAGACGGGAGAACACCGGGGAGCTGTTTTTT.

The chain combines TRBV6-1 with TRBJ2-1; 10 bases align to TRBD2. With V trimmed by 7 bases and J by 7 bases, 7 bases remained unmatched. The CDR3 covers 14 residues. Germline V gene sequence: CDR1 MNHNS, CDR2 SASEGT. Written as DNA, the CDR3 is TGTGCCAGCAACCTAGCGGGGGAAGCAAATGAGCAGTTCTTC. Protein: CASNLAGEANEQFF.

This clonotype has only a few counts. The CDR3 bases are TGCAGTGCTAGAGGGACTAGCGCGAACCCCTGGGAGACCCAGTACTTC. Its translation: CSARGTSANPWETQYF. The chain couples TRBV20-1 to TRBJ2-5, with TRBD2 matching over 9 bases. Trimming took 1 base from V and 5 from J; bases not matched to a gene: 11. The germline V gene encodes CDR1 DFQATT and CDR2 SNEGSKA (reference sequence). The CDR3 consists of 16 residues.

The chain recombines TRBV7-2 with TRBJ1-1; maybe TRBD1 (5 bases). Trimming took 0 bases from V and 1 from J, leaving 9 bases between them. Germline V lookup: CDR1 SGHTA, CDR2 FQGNSA. CDR3 size: 15 residues. The CDR3: CASSLAVGQNTEAFF. CDR3 sequence (DNA): TGTGCCAGCAGCTTAGCTGTTGGACAGAACACTGAAGCTTTCTTT.

This clonotype came up a few times. The chain joins TRBV20-1 to TRBJ2-3; TRBD1 matches 9 bases. With 6 bases clipped from V and 3 bases from J, the junction kept 7 bases outside the gene matches. Germline loops: CDR1 DFQATT, CDR2 SNEGSKA (reference sequence). There are 14 residues in the CDR3. This CDR3 is CSAMDRGRTDTQYF. The CDR3 region has the DNA TGCAGTGCGATGGACAGGGGCAGGACAGATACGCAGTATTTT.

The V call is TRBV15, the J call TRBJ2-5; D is unresolved. From germline, CDR1 is LNHNV and CDR2 YYDKDF (reference sequence). The germline V and J ends were trimmed by 0 bases and 5 bases, with 7 bases remaining between them. CDR3 length equals 13 residues. DNA for the CDR3: TGTGCCACCAGCAGAGATGTCCTGGAGACCCAGTACTTC. This sequence encodes CATSRDVLETQYF.

This chain links TRBV5-1 with TRBJ2-3; 11 nucleotides agree with TRBD2. The junction had 7 bases not matched to a gene; V was cut back by 2 bases and J by 2 bases. From germline, CDR1 is SGHRS and CDR2 YFSETQ. The CDR3 contains 17 residues. The CDR3 DNA sequence: TGCGCCAGCAGCTTATTGACTAGCGGGACCCACACAGATACGCAGTATTTT. This gives the protein CASSLLTSGTHTDTQYF.